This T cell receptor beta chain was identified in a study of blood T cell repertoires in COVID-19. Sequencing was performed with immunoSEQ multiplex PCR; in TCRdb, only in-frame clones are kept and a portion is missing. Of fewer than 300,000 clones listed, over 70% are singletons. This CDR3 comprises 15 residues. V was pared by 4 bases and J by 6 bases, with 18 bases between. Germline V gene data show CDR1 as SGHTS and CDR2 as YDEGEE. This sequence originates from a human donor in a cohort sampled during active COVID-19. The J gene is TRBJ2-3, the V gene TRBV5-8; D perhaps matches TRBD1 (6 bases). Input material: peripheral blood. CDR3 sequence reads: CASSKGAGDSDTQYF. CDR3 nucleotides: TGTGCCAGCAGCAAAGGGGCAGGGGATTCCGATACGCAGTATTTT.